The 20 T cell receptor beta chains listed next were all sequenced from one sample in a study of Ad26.COV2.S vaccination and SARS-CoV-2 variants. Sample treatment: roughly 19 received Ad26.COV2.S at low or high dose, single or two shots; about five received placebo; per-sample allocation not given. After the first vaccine or placebo injection, samples were drawn on day 63. Some clones are missing from TCRdb's copy, which holds only in-frame ones; the method was immunoSEQ multiplex PCR. The sample lists about 350,000 clones, about 87% occurring once. The sequencing used peripheral blood, collected in a trial of Ad26.COV2.S vaccine versus placebo. The receptors originated from a person between 18 and 59 years old who received the Ad26.COV2.S COVID-19 vaccine or a placebo.

The chain employs TRBV14 and TRBJ2-2, with unresolved D. The germline V and J ends were trimmed by 1 base and 3 bases, with 9 bases remaining between them. This CDR3 comprises 15 residues. The germline gives CDR1 SGHDN, CDR2 FVKESK. The chain's CDR3 is CASSQGVPDTGELFF. CDR3 DNA sequence: TGTGCCAGCAGCCAAGGGGTCCCAGACACCGGGGAGCTGTTTTTT. Full variable domain (outside the CDR3, taken from reference TRBV14 and TRBJ2-2): EAGVTQFPSHSVIEKGQTVTLRCDPISGHDNLYWYRRVMGKEIKFLLHFVKESKQDESGMPNNRFLAERTGGTYSTLKVQPAELEDSGVYFCASSQGVPDTGELFFGEGSRLTVL.

V gene TRBV11-2 combines with J gene TRBJ2-3, with TRBD1 matching over 8 bases. The CDR3 consists of 15 residues. Looked up from germline, CDR1 is SGHAT and CDR2 is FQNNGV. The trim removed 1 base at V and 1 base at J, leaving 1 base unmatched. The CDR3 sequence: CASSLAGGGTDTQYF. As DNA, the CDR3 is TGTGCCAGCAGCTTAGCAGGGGGCGGCACAGATACGCAGTATTTT. Together with reference TRBV11-2 and TRBJ2-3, the CDR3 gives the full variable domain: EAGVAQSPRYKIIEKRQSVAFWCNPISGHATLYWYQQILGQGPKLLIQFQNNGVVDDSQLPKDRFSAERLKGVDSTLKIQPAKLEDSAVYLCASSLAGGGTDTQYFGPGTRLTVL.

This clone has just a few counts. Distinct nucleotide sequences in the sample also encode this CDR3. The chain couples TRBV7-9 to TRBJ2-7, with D uncertain. Germline CDR1 is SEHNR and CDR2 is FQNEAQ (reference sequence). The germline V and J ends were trimmed by 1 base and 2 bases, with 3 bases remaining between them. The CDR3 runs to 12 residues. CDR3 region: CASSLGAYEQYF. The CDR3 nucleotides are TGTGCCAGCAGCTTAGGGGCCTACGAGCAGTACTTC.

V gene TRBV18 combines with J gene TRBJ2-7; D perhaps matches TRBD2 (7 bases). V was clipped by 3 bases and J by 0 bases, with 21 bases between them. CDR3 length: 18 residues. The germline V gene has CDR1 KGHSH and CDR2 LQKENI. The CDR3 is CASSPKITGRAASYEQYF. In DNA, the CDR3 is TGTGCCAGCTCACCTAAAATTACAGGGAGGGCGGCCTCCTACGAGCAGTACTTC.

The J gene is TRBJ1-5, the V gene TRBV9, with 11 bases aligning to TRBD1. CDR3 length: 15 amino acids. Germline V lookup: CDR1 SGDLS, CDR2 YYNGEE. V was pared by 3 bases and J by 4 bases, with 3 bases of the junction left unmatched. The CDR3, as DNA: TGTGCCAGCAGCGAGGGGACAGGGGGTAATCAGCCCCAGCATTTT. As protein: CASSEGTGGNQPQHF.

The chain joins TRBV21-1 to TRBJ1-3. TRBV21-1 is a pseudogene. The length of the CDR3 is 12 residues. The CDR3 region is CASTTCGNTIYF. As DNA, the CDR3 is TGTGCCAGCACAACCTGTGGAAACACCATATATTTT.

The chain joins TRBV7-9 to TRBJ1-1; D is possibly TRBD1 (5 bases). CDR3 length: 15 residues. Germline lookup yields CDR1 SEHNR and CDR2 FQNEAQ (reference sequence). V was trimmed by 2 bases and J by 5 bases, leaving 15 bases between them. CDR3 in amino acids: CASSLLGRAATEAFF. CDR3 DNA sequence: TGTGCCAGCAGCTTATTGGGCAGGGCGGCAACTGAAGCTTTCTTT.

The genes are TRBV13 and TRBJ2-3, with D unclear. The V gene's germline CDR1 is PRHDT and CDR2 FYEKMQ (reference sequence). The ends were cut back, 5 bases at V and 2 bases at J, with 5 bases in the middle. This CDR3 spans 12 amino acids. DNA for the CDR3: TGTGCCAGCAGCCTCCTCACAGATACGCAGTATTTT. It encodes CASSLLTDTQYF.

The V and J genes are TRBV7-9 and TRBJ2-6; the D is unclear. This CDR3 is built from 18 residues. Looked up from germline, CDR1 is SEHNR and CDR2 is FQNEAQ (reference sequence). Trimming left V 1 base short and J 0 bases short, with 13 bases between. The CDR3 region has the DNA TGTGCCAGCAGCTTAGTACGGGCGATCGACTCTGGGGCCAACGTCCTGACTTTC. This encodes CASSLVRAIDSGANVLTF.

The rearrangement uses TRBV28 and TRBJ1-6; 10 nucleotides agree with TRBD1. Trimming took 2 bases from V and 5 from J; bases not matched to a gene: 3. The germline CDR1 and CDR2 sequences are MDHEN and SYDVKM. The CDR3 has 16 residues. The CDR3 loop is CASSLPTGGNNSPLHF. In DNA form, the CDR3 reads TGTGCCAGCAGTTTACCGACAGGGGGCAATAATTCACCCCTCCACTTT.

The chain combines TRBV14 with TRBJ2-7, with a possible D match to TRBD2 (6 bases). V lost 1 base and J lost 3, with 10 bases in between. Germline V lookup: CDR1 SGHDN, CDR2 FVKESK. CDR3 length: 14 residues. The CDR3 loop reads CASSQGVGGYEQYF. The CDR3 nucleotides read TGTGCCAGCAGCCAAGGCGTCGGGGGCTACGAGCAGTACTTC.

CDR3 protein: CASSQGASGIGELFF. The CDR3 DNA sequence: TGTGCCAGCAGTCAGGGGGCTAGCGGGATCGGGGAGCTGTTTTTT. The gene calls are TRBV6-5 and TRBJ2-2; D perhaps matches TRBD2 (9 bases). Germline V gene data show CDR1 as MNHEY and CDR2 as SVGAGI. The CDR3 is 15 amino acids. The germline V and J ends were trimmed by 5 bases and 7 bases, with 17 bases remaining between them.

The chain links TRBV6-5 to TRBJ1-6; TRBD1 is a possible D gene (5 bases). Trimming cost V 6 bases and J 10 bases, with 13 bases left between them. CDR3 size: 13 residues. Germline loops: CDR1 MNHEY, CDR2 SVGAGI. CDR3 loop: CASRAGGNSPLHF. CDR3 DNA sequence: TGTGCCAGCAGGGCCGGGGGGAACTCACCCCTCCACTTT.

A remark on this clone: The identical CDR3 is also encoded by other nucleotide sequences in the sample. The chain combines TRBV3-1 (or the pseudogene TRBV3-2) with TRBJ1-2; D is ambiguous. From germline, CDR1 is LGHDT and CDR2 YNNKEL (reference sequence). There are 11 residues in the CDR3. Trimming pared 0 bases from V and 8 bases from J, leaving 4 bases between. This chain's CDR3 is CASSQERGYTF. The DNA for the CDR3 is TGTGCCAGCAGCCAAGAGAGGGGCTACACCTTC.

The chain carries TRBV19 and TRBJ1-1, with 7 bases matching TRBD1. This CDR3 has 14 amino acids. Losses at the gene ends were 3 bases for V and 4 bases for J; bases not matched to a gene: 5. Germline V CDR1 and CDR2: LNHDA, SQIVND (reference sequence). CDR3 sequence: CASSIGDRATEAFF. The CDR3 bases are TGTGCCAGTAGTATTGGAGACAGGGCCACTGAAGCTTTCTTT.

This clone was seen at least ten times. The J gene is TRBJ1-2, the V gene TRBV6-4, with 7 bases aligning to TRBD1. Trimming cost V 6 bases and J 8 bases; bases outside gene matches: 9. Germline CDR1 is MRHNA and CDR2 is SNTAGT. The CDR3 spans 13 residues. Here the CDR3 reads CASSEGDSRGYTF. The DNA for the CDR3 is TGTGCCAGCAGCGAAGGGGACAGTCGAGGCTACACCTTC.

This chain connects TRBV7-9 to TRBJ1-6; D ambiguous. CDR3 length equals 13 residues. Looked up from germline, CDR1 is SEHNR and CDR2 is FQNEAQ (reference sequence). Trimming stripped 4 bases from V and 10 bases from J, with 11 bases between. CDR3 coding DNA: TGTGCCAGCAGCTATGGGGTCGGCTCACCCCTCCACTTT. It is translated as CASSYGVGSPLHF. The complete variable domain, with remaining parts taken from reference TRBV7-9 and TRBJ1-6, reads DTGVSQNPRHKITKRGQNVTFRCDPISEHNRLYWYRQTLGQGPEFLTYFQNEAQLEKSRLLSDRFSAERPKGSFSTLEIQRTEQGDSAMYLCASSYGVGSPLHFGNGTRLTVT.

The chain is built from TRBV3-1 (or the pseudogene TRBV3-2) and TRBJ1-5; no firm D call. The CDR3 is 15 residues long. Germline CDR1 is LGHDT and CDR2 is YNNKEL (reference sequence). V was trimmed by 1 base and J by 2 bases, leaving 9 bases between them. The CDR3 is CASSQGVWGNQPQHF. The CDR3 DNA reads as TGTGCCAGCAGCCAAGGGGTGTGGGGCAATCAGCCCCAGCATTTT.

This clone was counted once. The rearrangement joins TRBV5-4 to TRBJ1-2, with a possible D match to TRBD1 (5 bases). The ends were cut back, 0 bases at V and 1 base at J, with 13 bases in the middle. The CDR3 covers 16 residues. The V gene's germline CDR1 is SGHNT and CDR2 YYREEE (reference sequence). DNA of the CDR3: TGTGCCAGCAGCTTGGGGCAGGGTCGGAATAACTATGGCTACACCTTC. Protein product: CASSLGQGRNNYGYTF. Looking up the rest from reference TRBV5-4 and TRBJ1-2 gives the full variable domain: ETGVTQSPTHLIKTRGQQVTLRCSSQSGHNTVSWYQQALGQGPQFIFQYYREEENGRGNFPPRFSGLQFPNYSSELNVNALELDDSALYLCASSLGQGRNNYGYTFGSGTRLTVV.

In this sample, this clone turned up once. J is TRBJ2-7 and V is TRBV2; D is undetermined. CDR1 and CDR2 (germline): SNHLY, FYNNEI. V was clipped by 8 bases and J by 3 bases, with 11 bases between them. The length of the CDR3 is 12 residues. CDR3 amino acids: CASCPDLYEQYF. The CDR3 coding sequence is TGTGCCAGCTGTCCGGACCTCTACGAGCAGTACTTC.